This is a list of T cell receptor beta chains from one sample in a study of identical twins. From the 5' RACE reads, TCRdb called clonotypes with MiXCR, one entry per CDR3 protein. The sample lists 250,000 to 350,000 distinct CDR3 sequences, about 8.9% seen once, with 2.1% in the top ten. A further study also used this sample, focusing on yellow fever vaccine responses in identical twins.

The material sequenced was memory (CD45RO+) T cells sorted from blood. These receptors were obtained from a woman between 18 and 30 years old in good health. Both conserved end residues are part of each CDR3. Fields, in order: D gene, V gene, J gene, clone size, CDR3 protein, CDR3 DNA. A D gene is named only where the DNA matches it firmly. Clone size is shown for a subset of rows, as once, few, many or a class of expanded clone.

d_call: NA; v_call: TRBV20-1; j_call: TRBJ2-1; clone_size: many; cdr3_aa: CSAQGYNNEQFF; cdr3_nt: TGCAGTGCCCAGGGTTATAACAATGAGCAGTTCTTC
d_call: TRBD2; v_call: TRBV7-2; j_call: TRBJ2-7; clone_size: few; cdr3_aa: CASSFHGGLAVYEQYF; cdr3_nt: TGTGCCAGCAGCTTTCACGGGGGACTAGCGGTCTACGAGCAGTACTTC
d_call: TRBD1; v_call: TRBV24-1; j_call: TRBJ2-5; clone_size: many; cdr3_aa: CATSDPGQGFQETQYF; cdr3_nt: TGTGCCACCAGTGATCCGGGACAGGGTTTCCAAGAGACCCAGTACTTC
d_call: NA; v_call: TRBV6-2/TRBV6-3; j_call: TRBJ1-6; clone_size: few; cdr3_aa: CASSPVGGLSPLHF; cdr3_nt: TGTGCCAGCAGCCCCGTGGGGGGGTTGTCACCCCTCCACTTT
d_call: NA; v_call: TRBV28; j_call: TRBJ2-4; clone_size: many; cdr3_aa: CASPKPTPELAKNIQYF; cdr3_nt: TGTGCCAGCCCCAAACCGACTCCGGAGCTAGCCAAAAACATTCAGTACTTC
d_call: NA; v_call: TRBV20-1; j_call: TRBJ1-3; clone_size: NA; cdr3_aa: CSARDVGNTIYF; cdr3_nt: TGCAGTGCTAGAGATGTGGGAAACACCATATATTTT
d_call: NA; v_call: TRBV5-1; j_call: TRBJ2-3; clone_size: many; cdr3_aa: CASSLQDSSTDTQYF; cdr3_nt: TGCGCCAGCAGCTTACAGGACAGCAGCACAGATACGCAGTATTTT
d_call: NA; v_call: TRBV6-6; j_call: TRBJ2-1; clone_size: medium-sized; cdr3_aa: CASSQSPPHSNEQFF; cdr3_nt: TGTGCCAGCAGCCAATCCCCACCCCACTCAAATGAGCAGTTCTTC
d_call: TRBD2; v_call: TRBV20-1; j_call: TRBJ2-3; clone_size: few; cdr3_aa: CSARVTPSGGKRWADTQYF; cdr3_nt: TGCAGTGCTAGAGTCACCCCTAGCGGGGGGAAGAGGTGGGCAGATACGCAGTATTTT
d_call: NA; v_call: TRBV5-1; j_call: TRBJ1-1; clone_size: many; cdr3_aa: CASRENSEAFF; cdr3_nt: TGCGCCAGCAGAGAAAACAGTGAAGCTTTCTTT
d_call: NA; v_call: TRBV11-2; j_call: TRBJ1-4; clone_size: few; cdr3_aa: CASSPQDGVGEKLFF; cdr3_nt: TGTGCCAGCAGCCCGCAGGACGGCGTGGGCGAAAAACTGTTTTTT
d_call: NA; v_call: TRBV20-1; j_call: TRBJ2-1; clone_size: few; cdr3_aa: CSAKLQVSYNEQFF; cdr3_nt: TGCAGTGCTAAATTACAGGTATCTTACAATGAGCAGTTCTTC
d_call: NA; v_call: TRBV4-2; j_call: TRBJ2-1; clone_size: many; cdr3_aa: CASTKFEGGSYNEQFF; cdr3_nt: TGTGCCAGCACCAAATTTGAGGGGGGATCCTACAATGAGCAGTTCTTC
d_call: NA; v_call: TRBV4-2; j_call: TRBJ1-1; clone_size: many; cdr3_aa: CASSRTGSTEAFF; cdr3_nt: TGTGCCAGCAGTCGAACAGGATCCACTGAAGCTTTCTTT
d_call: NA; v_call: TRBV6-1; j_call: TRBJ1-2; clone_size: few; cdr3_aa: CASRDPAVDYGYTF; cdr3_nt: TGTGCCAGCCGCGACCCGGCTGTAGACTATGGCTACACCTTC
d_call: NA; v_call: TRBV7-8; j_call: TRBJ1-3; clone_size: NA; cdr3_aa: CASSLDRAGNTIYF; cdr3_nt: TGTGCCAGCAGCTTAGACAGGGCGGGAAACACCATATATTTT
d_call: TRBD1; v_call: TRBV7-2; j_call: TRBJ1-1; clone_size: few; cdr3_aa: CASSPSSDRGAEAFF; cdr3_nt: TGTGCCAGCAGCCCATCTTCCGACAGGGGGGCTGAAGCTTTCTTT
d_call: TRBD1; v_call: TRBV7-9; j_call: TRBJ1-4; clone_size: many; cdr3_aa: CASSLLGQGGEKLFF; cdr3_nt: TGTGCCAGCAGCTTGTTGGGACAGGGTGGGGAAAAACTGTTTTTT
d_call: TRBD1; v_call: TRBV2; j_call: TRBJ2-2; clone_size: few; cdr3_aa: CASRATGVGGELFF; cdr3_nt: TGTGCCAGCAGAGCCACAGGGGTGGGCGGGGAGCTGTTTTTT
d_call: NA; v_call: TRBV10-3; j_call: TRBJ2-2; clone_size: few; cdr3_aa: CATRPGPNTGELFF; cdr3_nt: TGTGCCACCCGCCCGGGCCCCAACACCGGGGAGCTGTTTTTT
d_call: TRBD1; v_call: TRBV3-1; j_call: TRBJ1-2; clone_size: few; cdr3_aa: CASSRTGAQFNYGYTF; cdr3_nt: TGTGCCAGCAGCCGTACAGGGGCGCAGTTTAACTATGGCTACACCTTC
d_call: NA; v_call: TRBV28; j_call: TRBJ1-2; clone_size: few; cdr3_aa: CASSLGAGNYGYTF; cdr3_nt: TGTGCCAGCAGTTTAGGGGCAGGGAACTATGGCTACACCTTC
d_call: NA; v_call: TRBV25-1; j_call: TRBJ2-7; clone_size: few; cdr3_aa: CASSTIHEQYF; cdr3_nt: TGTGCCAGCAGTACTATCCACGAGCAGTACTTC
d_call: NA; v_call: TRBV20-1; j_call: TRBJ2-7; clone_size: few; cdr3_aa: CSASFQGLAAYEQYF; cdr3_nt: TGCAGTGCTAGTTTTCAGGGGCTCGCGGCCTACGAGCAGTACTTC
d_call: NA; v_call: TRBV11-3; j_call: TRBJ2-2; clone_size: NA; cdr3_aa: CASSQTQGNTGELFF; cdr3_nt: TGTGCCAGCAGCCAGACGCAAGGCAATACCGGGGAGCTGTTTTTT
d_call: NA; v_call: TRBV4-1; j_call: TRBJ2-2; clone_size: many; cdr3_aa: CAAGPPVNTGELFF; cdr3_nt: TGCGCCGCGGGGCCCCCGGTGAACACCGGGGAGCTGTTTTTT
d_call: NA; v_call: TRBV25-1; j_call: TRBJ2-3; clone_size: many; cdr3_aa: CASSDKQHTDTQYF; cdr3_nt: TGTGCCAGCAGTGATAAGCAGCACACAGATACGCAGTATTTT
d_call: NA; v_call: TRBV3-1; j_call: TRBJ2-5; clone_size: NA; cdr3_aa: CASSQGQGGQAQYF; cdr3_nt: TGTGCCAGCAGCCAAGGCCAGGGCGGCCAGGCCCAGTACTTC
d_call: NA; v_call: TRBV18; j_call: TRBJ1-5; clone_size: few; cdr3_aa: CASSPIGSLNQPQHF; cdr3_nt: TGTGCCAGCTCACCTATCGGCAGCCTGAATCAGCCCCAGCATTTT
d_call: TRBD1; v_call: TRBV28; j_call: TRBJ1-6; clone_size: many; cdr3_aa: CASTPGGQRETPLHF; cdr3_nt: TGTGCCAGCACCCCCGGGGGACAGAGGGAGACACCCCTCCACTTT
d_call: NA; v_call: TRBV6-2/TRBV6-3; j_call: TRBJ2-3; clone_size: many; cdr3_aa: CASSYGTGSTDTQYF; cdr3_nt: TGTGCCAGCAGTTACGGAACGGGCTCCACAGATACGCAGTATTTT
d_call: TRBD2; v_call: TRBV6-5; j_call: TRBJ2-5; clone_size: few; cdr3_aa: CASSYQGSGKQETQYF; cdr3_nt: TGTGCCAGCAGTTACCAGGGTAGCGGGAAGCAAGAGACCCAGTACTTC
d_call: TRBD2; v_call: TRBV7-9; j_call: TRBJ2-3; clone_size: few; cdr3_aa: CASSPPLAGFTDTQYF; cdr3_nt: TGTGCCAGCAGCCCCCCCCTAGCGGGTTTCACAGATACGCAGTATTTT